This T cell receptor beta chain was retrieved from a study of blood T cell repertoires in COVID-19 (TCRdb year 2020). With respect to the entire study: Samples from collaborators originated in the United States, Italy and Spain and spanned both the acute and convalescent phases of COVID-19. The prospective study material was composed of cDNA or gDNA derived from T cells, B-cell-depleted T cells, or PBMCs. Deeply sampled blood TCRbeta repertoires from subjects exposed to, actively infected with, or recovered from COVID-19 were included in the dataset. The repertoires were released in a freely available public database meant as a resource for research on the immune response to SARS-CoV-2. Samples came from the ongoing ImmuneRACE study (first 160 participants) plus 1,254 subjects from 6 global collaborators. The sample metadata nearly always contained a de-identified subject ID, COVID-19 status, age in years and sex. Where available, HLA class I and class II types were taken from metadata supplied by the sample provider and were not determined by assay-based typing.

V was cut back by 3 bases and J by 4 bases, leaving a gap of 12 bases between them. The CDR3 starts with the cysteine, ends with the phenylalanine, and has 14 residues. The sequence is cut down to CDR3 DNA, 42 bases in frame from base 1. The germline V gene provides CDR1 SGHTA and CDR2 FQGNSA. Beyond this particular receptor, the publication reports: How much clinical and demographic metadata was included differed by source and by participant, and the metadata was provided uncurated.

The immunoSEQ Assay, a bias-controlled multiplex PCR, was used to amplify TCRbeta CDR3 regions from genomic DNA. As for how the authors treated the data: Within the assay, amplification of reference gene primers was used to estimate how many nucleated cells each sample contained. To quantify the absolute abundance of each unique TCRbeta CDR3 rearrangement, sequence reads were collapsed and filtered. For each sample, productive Simpson clonality was calculated as the square root of Simpson's diversity index across productive rearrangements. TCRdb carries this immuneACCESS record with in-frame sequences only. Its versions omit some clonotypes, under half of them owing to an unresolved V gene in the studies checked, with the rest unexplained. V, J and clone size were drawn from that table, and D and trimming were deduced from the DNA. The sample data list fewer than 95,000 clones, and around 72% of these were observed just once. The biggest ten clones account for roughly 14% of the sample.

Collaborating institutions collected whole blood in K2EDTA tubes following their own protocols. Collaborator samples were shipped for TCRbeta analysis as frozen whole blood, isolated PBMCs, or DNA extracted from either sample type. Concerning this clone itself: The antigen it binds to is not known. Base quality data are lacking; no much larger clone is found one base away.

This receptor chain uses TRBV7-2 and TRBJ1-2, with TRBD1 tentatively as D gene (5 bases match). Specimen: peripheral blood. The receptor comes from a woman over 75 with acute or convalescent COVID-19. The CDR3 in this case is CASSFYRQPYGYTF. DNA sequence: TGTGCCAGCAGCTTTTATCGACAGCCCTATGGCTACACCTTC.